Below, 6 T cell receptor beta chains from the same sample are listed, as sequenced in a study of blood T cell repertoires in COVID-19. TCRdb's copy holds only in-frame clones and misses some; the assay was immunoSEQ multiplex PCR. Here the sample spans 130,000 to 150,000 clones, around 81% being singletons. Sequencing was performed on peripheral blood. All receptors come from a man aged 55 to 70 with active or convalescent COVID-19.

This clone was detected only once. The chain combines TRBV5-4 with TRBJ2-5; a possible D gene is TRBD1 (5 bases). Germline V lookup: CDR1 SGHNT, CDR2 YYREEE (reference sequence). The ends were cut back, 2 bases at V and 5 bases at J, with 10 bases in the middle. The CDR3 covers 13 residues. Written as DNA, the CDR3 is TGTGCCAGCAGCTTATCAGGGCCGGAGACCCAGTACTTC. Protein sequence: CASSLSGPETQYF.

The chain carries TRBV5-1 and TRBJ2-1, with a possible D match to TRBD1 (6 bases). The CDR3 length is 15 residues. V was clipped by 2 bases and J by 1 base, with 10 bases between them. Germline loops: CDR1 SGHRS, CDR2 YFSETQ. The CDR3: CASSFGTTSYNEQFF. The CDR3 DNA reads TGCGCCAGCAGCTTTGGGACAACATCCTACAATGAGCAGTTCTTC.

A single count supports this clone. This chain links TRBV6-8 with TRBJ2-3, with 8 nucleotides matching TRBD2. The germline gives CDR1 MNHGY, CDR2 SAAAGT. After removal of 0 bases from V and 3 bases from J, the junction contained 8 bases not matched to a gene. The CDR3 sequence is 17 residues long. The CDR3 spells CASSYSKAGGGTDTQYF. The CDR3 DNA sequence: TGTGCCAGCAGTTACTCGAAGGCGGGAGGAGGGACAGATACGCAGTATTTT.

The CDR3 here is CASSNPIRRGETQYF. CDR3 sequence (DNA): TGTGCCAGCAGCAACCCCATTCGGAGAGGAGAGACCCAGTACTTC. V is TRBV21-1 and J is TRBJ2-5; TRBD2 is the table's D call and was not checked against the DNA. TRBV21-1 counts as a pseudogene. The CDR3 contains 15 residues.

This chain connects TRBV28 to TRBJ1-5; 7 bases match TRBD1. The CDR3 covers 15 residues. Germline V gene sequence: CDR1 MDHEN, CDR2 SYDVKM. Trimming at V came to 6 bases and at J to 0 bases, leaving 5 bases not matched to a gene. The CDR3 region has the DNA TGTGCCAGCAGCCGACAGGGAGGTAGCAATCAGCCCCAGCATTTT. It specifies CASSRQGGSNQPQHF.

The V call is TRBV28, the J call TRBJ2-1; maybe TRBD2 (6 bases). The CDR3 extends over 16 amino acids. V was cut by 6 bases and J by 6 bases, with 21 bases left in between. Germline V gene lookup returns CDR1 MDHEN and CDR2 SYDVKM. Here the CDR3 DNA reads TGTGCCAGCAGCCCCATAGCGGCCTTCGCTGGCAATGAGCAGTTCTTC. It codes for CASSPIAAFAGNEQFF. Using reference TRBV28 and TRBJ2-1 for the parts outside the CDR3, the full variable domain is DVKVTQSSRYLVKRTGEKVFLECVQDMDHENMFWYRQDPGLGLRLIYFSYDVKMKEKGDIPEGYSVSREKKERFSLILESASTNQTSMYLCASSPIAAFAGNEQFFGPGTRLTVL.